The rows below give T cell receptor beta chains drawn from one sample of a study of blood T cell repertoires in COVID-19. Method: immunoSEQ multiplex PCR; TCRdb's copy keeps in-frame clones and lacks some. This table has over 200,000 clones, around 82% appearing once. Sequenced sample: peripheral blood. These receptors all come from a man older than 75 with acute or convalescent COVID-19. Each CDR3 is given without its conserved first and last residue.

j_call v_call cdr3_aa
TRBJ1-1 TRBV11-1 ASSFGDWDRLGEAF
TRBJ1-4 TRBV7-8 ASSVRQGINEKLF
TRBJ1-6 TRBV19 ASSFGGVNSPLH
TRBJ2-7 TRBV6-1 ASSGPNKRLALSEQY
TRBJ1-5 TRBV2 ASSGQGSGNQPQH
TRBJ2-5 TRBV11-2 ASSQQQGPQETQY
TRBJ2-5 TRBV18 ASSPSGQGGLETQY
TRBJ1-2 TRBV30 AWRAVVGYT
TRBJ2-5 TRBV7-9 ASSPTLGKTQY
TRBJ2-5 TRBV18 ASSPAGFKETQY
TRBJ2-5 TRBV19 ASSAGQLETQY
TRBJ2-1 TRBV30 AWTRTSGYNEQF
TRBJ1-5 TRBV18 ASSPGGIQPQH
TRBJ2-2 TRBV28 ASIQQNTGELF
TRBJ2-3 TRBV5-1 ASSFPGSDTQY
TRBJ2-6 TRBV6-5 ASSYPRGSGANVLT
TRBJ2-1 TRBV28 ASSSPGSYNEQF
TRBJ2-3 TRBV2 ASSERGFDTQY
TRBJ2-1 TRBV19 ASSIQGRWRDEQF
TRBJ1-1 TRBV28 ASSTPGRANTEAF
TRBJ2-4 TRBV6-5 ASSYSLWSDIQY
TRBJ2-3 TRBV20-1 SASSGSSTDTQY
TRBJ2-3 TRBV19 ASSTDWGELTDTQY
TRBJ1-1 TRBV30 AWISRGTMNTEAF
TRBJ1-4 TRBV28 ASSTTGGRSNEKLF
TRBJ2-1 TRBV4-1 ASPYRTPLLNEQF
TRBJ2-7 TRBV30 AWGWDNSYEQY
TRBJ2-3 TRBV5-1 ASKNRGPSELVTDTQY
TRBJ2-5 TRBV2 ASSEARRTGVETQY
TRBJ2-1 TRBV29-1 SAASGPNEQF
TRBJ1-2 TRBV3-1/TRBV3-2 ASSQDPGQGGPYGYT
TRBJ2-2 TRBV6-5 ASPGGALNTGELF
TRBJ2-5 TRBV20-1 SASYSETQY
TRBJ2-6 TRBV10-3 AINGGASGANVLT
TRBJ2-1 TRBV10-3 AISGSRGDEQF
TRBJ2-7 TRBV9 ASSEGLAGVLGYEQY
TRBJ2-7 TRBV6-5 ASSYGAGVPYEQY
TRBJ2-2 TRBV5-6 ASSLGQGNTGELF